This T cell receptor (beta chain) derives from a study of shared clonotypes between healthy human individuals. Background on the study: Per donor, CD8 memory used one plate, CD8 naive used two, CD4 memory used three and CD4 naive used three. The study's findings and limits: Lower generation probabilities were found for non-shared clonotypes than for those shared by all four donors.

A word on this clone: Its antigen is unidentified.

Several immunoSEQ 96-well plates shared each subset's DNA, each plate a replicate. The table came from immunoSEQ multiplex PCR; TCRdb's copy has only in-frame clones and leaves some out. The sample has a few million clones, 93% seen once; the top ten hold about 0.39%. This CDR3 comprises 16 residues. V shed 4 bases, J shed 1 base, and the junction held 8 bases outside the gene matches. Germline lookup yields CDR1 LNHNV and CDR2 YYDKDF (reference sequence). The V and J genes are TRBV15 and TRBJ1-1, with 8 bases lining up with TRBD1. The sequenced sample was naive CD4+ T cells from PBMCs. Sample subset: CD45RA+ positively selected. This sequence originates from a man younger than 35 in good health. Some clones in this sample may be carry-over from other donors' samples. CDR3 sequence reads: CATSTYPGQGNTEAFF. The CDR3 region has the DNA TGTGCCACCAGCACTTACCCCGGACAGGGGAACACTGAAGCTTTCTTT.